The next 23 T cell receptor beta chains were all read from a single sample in a study of cytomegalovirus exposure and HLA in healthy donors. A multiplex PCR was run with 60 Vbeta primers and 13 Jbeta primers. The table came from immunoSEQ multiplex PCR; TCRdb's copy has only in-frame clones and leaves some out. The sample holds under 75,000 clones. Input material: PBMCs. The origin of the receptors is a female donor in good health and CMV-seropositive.

This chain joins TRBV5-6 and TRBJ1-2; D not resolved. The CDR3 consists of 13 residues. Germline values: CDR1 SGHDT, CDR2 YYEEEE. V lost 3 bases, J lost 2 bases, and 8 bases lay in between. The CDR3 bases are TGTGCCAGCAGCTCCCCCCCGAACTATGGCTACACCTTC. This gives the protein CASSSPPNYGYTF.

J is TRBJ1-1 and V is TRBV6-5, with D maybe TRBD1 (6 bases). The CDR3 contains 13 residues. V lost 3 bases, J lost 6 bases, and 11 bases lay in between. Per the germline V gene, CDR1 is MNHEY and CDR2 is SVGAGI. CDR3 protein: CASSYRGGAEAFF. CDR3 in DNA: TGTGCCAGCAGTTATCGAGGGGGAGCTGAAGCTTTCTTT.

The chain is built from TRBV6-4 and TRBJ2-3; tentatively, D is TRBD2 (6 bases). Germline CDR1 and CDR2: MRHNA and SNTAGT. V lost 0 bases, J lost 0 bases, and 7 bases lay in between. The CDR3 runs 15 residues. Here the CDR3 reads CASSDSRGSTDTQYF. The DNA for the CDR3 is TGTGCCAGCAGTGACTCCCGGGGGAGCACAGATACGCAGTATTTT.

This chain connects TRBV27 to TRBJ1-5; no definite D call. With 3 bases removed from V and 5 bases from J, the gap between germline ends came to 8 bases. Germline V gives CDR1 MNHEY, CDR2 SMNVEV (reference sequence). The CDR3 is 13 amino acids. Here the CDR3 reads CASSLEFYQPQHF. CDR3 nucleotides: TGTGCCAGCAGTTTGGAGTTCTATCAGCCCCAGCATTTT.

V usage is TRBV7-2 and J usage is TRBJ1-3; D is undetermined. The V and J ends lost 5 bases and 0 bases respectively, with 14 bases between them. The V gene's germline CDR1 is SGHTA and CDR2 FQGNSA. This CDR3 has 16 amino acids. The CDR3 sequence: CASSPHVGSSGNTIYF. CDR3 bases: TGTGCCAGCAGCCCGCACGTAGGGAGCTCTGGAAACACCATATATTTT. Drawing the rest from reference TRBV7-2 and TRBJ1-3, the complete variable domain is GAGVSQSPSNKVTEKGKDVELRCDPISGHTALYWYRQSLGQGLEFLIYFQGNSAPDKSGLPSDRFSAERTGGSVSTLTIQRTQQEDSAVYLCASSPHVGSSGNTIYFGEGSWLTVV.

In nucleotides, the CDR3 is TGTGCCAGCAGCTTAGGACCCAGTAGCGCTGAAGCTTTCTTT. Residues: CASSLGPSSAEAFF. V is TRBV11-3 and J is TRBJ1-1; D is uncertain. Trimming took 1 base from V and 6 from J, leaving 12 bases between them. The CDR3 runs 14 residues. The germline gives CDR1 SGHNT, CDR2 YENEEA.

This sequence joins TRBV6-5 and TRBJ2-1, with 7 bases identical to TRBD1. Germline V gene sequence: CDR1 MNHEY, CDR2 SVGAGI. The trim removed 2 bases at V and 6 bases at J, leaving 1 base unmatched. CDR3 size: 13 residues. This CDR3 reads CASSYGTVNEQFF. The DNA of the CDR3 is TGTGCCAGCAGTTACGGGACAGTCAATGAGCAGTTCTTC.

The rearrangement joins TRBV19 to TRBJ1-4, with TRBD1 matching 8 bases. Germline V gene lookup returns CDR1 LNHDA and CDR2 SQIVND (reference sequence). The CDR3 totals 15 residues. V was pared by 0 bases and J by 8 bases, with 5 bases of the junction left unmatched. Here the CDR3 reads CASSIDRQGIEKLFF. DNA for the CDR3: TGTGCCAGTAGTATAGATCGACAGGGGATCGAAAAACTGTTTTTT.

As regards this clone: Other nucleotide sequences from this sample produce the same CDR3. The chain combines TRBV7-2 with TRBJ1-2; 7 bases line up with TRBD1. Germline V gene sequence: CDR1 SGHTA, CDR2 FQGNSA. This CDR3 contains 14 residues. With V trimmed by 5 bases and J by 0 bases, 3 bases remained unmatched. CDR3 protein: CASSPGTANYGYTF. CDR3 bases: TGTGCCAGCAGCCCTGGGACAGCTAACTATGGCTACACCTTC. The full variable domain, in which reference TRBV7-2 and TRBJ1-2 provide the parts outside the CDR3, is GAGVSQSPSNKVTEKGKDVELRCDPISGHTALYWYRQSLGQGLEFLIYFQGNSAPDKSGLPSDRFSAERTGGSVSTLTIQRTQQEDSAVYLCASSPGTANYGYTFGSGTRLTVV.

This CDR3 is CAWGGLAGGPYNEQFF. The DNA of the CDR3 is TGTGCCTGGGGCGGACTAGCGGGGGGCCCTTACAATGAGCAGTTCTTC. The V and J genes are TRBV30 and TRBJ2-1; 14 positions agree with TRBD2. J was trimmed by 4 bases and V by 5 bases; bases with no gene match: 7. The CDR3 runs 16 residues. Germline V gene sequence: CDR1 GTSNPN, CDR2 SVGIG (reference sequence).

The chain couples TRBV28 to TRBJ2-7; no firm D call. Germline lookup yields CDR1 MDHEN and CDR2 SYDVKM. This CDR3 spans 14 amino acids. Trimming took 4 bases from V and 2 from J, leaving 12 bases between them. CDR3 coding DNA: TGTGCCAGCAGTTCCTACGCCGGTCCCTACGAGCAGTACTTC. Encoded protein: CASSSYAGPYEQYF.

The chain employs TRBV18 and TRBJ2-5; 9 bases line up with TRBD2. V lost 4 bases, J lost 1 base, and 7 bases stayed unmatched. Looked up from germline, CDR1 is KGHSH and CDR2 is LQKENI. The CDR3 is 16 amino acids. DNA of the CDR3: TGTGCCAGCTCACAACAAAGCGGGGGGACCCAAGAGACCCAGTACTTC. This sequence encodes CASSQQSGGTQETQYF.

The chain links TRBV7-6 to TRBJ2-7, with TRBD1 as a possible D gene (5 bases). The CDR3 contains 15 residues. V lost 1 base, J lost 0 bases, and 10 bases lay in between. Germline V CDR1 and CDR2: SGHVS, FNYEAQ. This CDR3 is CASSLGDSVSYEQYF. DNA for the CDR3: TGTGCCAGCAGCTTAGGCGACAGCGTCTCCTACGAGCAGTACTTC.

The chain joins TRBV5-1 to TRBJ2-5; perhaps TRBD2 as D (5 bases). The germline V gene encodes CDR1 SGHRS and CDR2 YFSETQ. Trimming stripped 4 bases from V and 2 bases from J, with 12 bases between. The CDR3 totals 14 residues. The DNA for the CDR3 is TGCGCCAGCAGCATAAAAGGGAGTCAAGAGACCCAGTACTTC. Its protein product is CASSIKGSQETQYF.

The genes are TRBV2 and TRBJ2-7; tentative D call: TRBD1 (6 bases). Trimming pared 10 bases from V and 0 bases from J, leaving 19 bases between. The germline V gene has CDR1 SNHLY and CDR2 FYNNEI. CDR3 length: 15 amino acids. The DNA for the CDR3 is TGTGCCAACGCCCCACTGACAGGAGTCTCCTACGAGCAGTACTTC. This codes for CANAPLTGVSYEQYF.

V and J are TRBV30 and TRBJ2-7; D is uncertain. Germline V gene data show CDR1 as GTSNPN and CDR2 as SVGIG (reference sequence). With 1 base removed from V and 3 bases from J, the gap between germline ends came to 13 bases. This CDR3 contains 14 residues. CDR3 residues: CAWSGSSRYYEQYF. The CDR3 nucleotides read TGTGCCTGGAGTGGGAGTAGCAGATACTACGAGCAGTACTTC.

This chain uses TRBV5-8 with TRBJ2-7; the match to TRBD2 covers 9 bases. CDR3 length: 14 amino acids. The V and J ends lost 2 bases and 4 bases, in that order; junction bases with no gene match: 4. Germline V lookup: CDR1 SGHTS, CDR2 YDEGEE. DNA for the CDR3: TGTGCCAGCAGCTTAGCGGGGGGTTCTTACGAGCAGTACTTC. As protein: CASSLAGGSYEQYF. Full variable domain (rest looked up from reference TRBV5-8 and TRBJ2-7): EAGVTQSPTHLIKTRGQQATLRCSPISGHTSVYWYQQALGLGLQFLLWYDEGEERNRGNFPPRFSGRQFPNYSSELNVNALELEDSALYLCASSLAGGSYEQYFGPGTRLTVT.

This rearrangement joins TRBV6-1 to TRBJ1-5; 7 nucleotides match TRBD1. Germline CDR1 reads MNHNS; CDR2 reads SASEGT. The CDR3 has 13 residues. With 7 bases clipped from V and 10 bases from J, the junction kept 10 bases outside the gene matches. CDR3 residues: CASNRQGEEPQHF. For the CDR3, the DNA is TGTGCCAGCAACCGACAGGGAGAGGAACCCCAGCATTTT.

This chain links TRBV6-1 with TRBJ2-1; unclear D gene. Germline V CDR1 and CDR2: MNHNS, SASEGT. V was clipped by 0 bases and J by 5 bases, with 11 bases between them. This CDR3 spans 15 amino acids. The CDR3, as DNA: TGTGCCAGCAGTGAAGCGTGGTCAAGCGACAATGAGCAGTTCTTC. It translates to CASSEAWSSDNEQFF.

CDR3 sequence reads: CASSYEHGRTDTQYF. In DNA, the CDR3 is TGTGCCAGCAGTTACGAGCACGGTCGCACAGATACGCAGTATTTT. The chain combines TRBV6-5 with TRBJ2-3, with D hard to call. CDR1 is MNHEY and CDR2 is SVGAGI in the germline V gene. The CDR3 is made up of 15 amino acids. V was trimmed by 2 bases and J by 1 base, leaving 10 bases between them.

The chain combines TRBV28 with TRBJ1-1, with D possibly TRBD1 on 6 matching bases. CDR1 and CDR2 (germline): MDHEN, SYDVKM. This CDR3 spans 14 amino acids. Trimming took 2 bases from V and 5 from J, leaving 12 bases between them. CDR3 coding DNA: TGTGCCAGCAGTTTACGGGGGGCGCGGACTGAAGCTTTCTTT. Translation gives CASSLRGARTEAFF.

The chain couples TRBV18 to TRBJ1-1; a weak D match, TRBD1 (5 bases). The CDR3 is 14 amino acids. CDR1 and CDR2 (germline): KGHSH, LQKENI. Trimming left V 2 bases short and J 6 bases short, with 13 bases between. CDR3 amino acids: CASSPGGSNAEAFF. DNA of the CDR3: TGTGCCAGCTCACCAGGGGGGTCTAACGCTGAAGCTTTCTTT.

Remarks on this clone: The DNA is omitted, as the CDR3 cannot be located on it reliably, and the CDR3 follows TCRdb's listing. V gene TRBV6-5 combines with J gene TRBJ2-5; the DNA was not compared with TRBD2, the D call given in the table. The length of the CDR3 is 15 amino acids, counting both ends. CDR1 and CDR2 (germline): MNHEY, SVGAGI. CDR3 loop: CASSTSRLAGADQYF.